These 23 T cell receptor beta chains were sequenced from one sample in a study of T cell repertoires in cytomegalovirus infection. These receptors have no known antigen. From the reads, TCRdb called clonotypes with MiXCR, one entry per CDR3 protein. The sample records 650,000 to 850,000 distinct CDR3 sequences, 29% being singletons. This specimen was cultured CD8+ T cells from PBMCs, taken from culture after CMV antigen stimulation. The receptors stem from a human donor in good health (CMV status not recorded). Some clones in this sample may be carry-over from other donors' samples.

This clonotype was seen more than once but under ten times. The V and J genes are TRBV7-9 and TRBJ2-5, with D possibly TRBD1 on 5 matching bases. The V gene lost 5 bases and the J gene lost 3 bases, with 19 bases spanning the gap. The CDR3 sequence is 16 residues long. Germline V gives CDR1 SEHNR, CDR2 FQNEAQ (reference sequence). The CDR3 loop is CASSDSESGLEETQYF. The DNA of the CDR3 is TGTGCCAGCAGCGATTCGGAGTCAGGGCTGGAAGAGACCCAGTACTTC.

The chain uses TRBV5-5 and TRBJ2-4; no clear D. The germline V and J ends were trimmed by 4 bases and 0 bases, with 14 bases remaining between them. Germline V gene sequence: CDR1 SGHKS, CDR2 YYEKEE (reference sequence). The CDR3 has 16 amino acids. The CDR3: CASSPKGMLAKNIQYF. CDR3 DNA sequence: TGTGCCAGCAGCCCGAAAGGGATGCTAGCCAAAAACATTCAGTACTTC. Drawing the rest from reference TRBV5-5 and TRBJ2-4, the complete variable domain is DAGVTQSPTHLIKTRGQQVTLRCSPISGHKSVSWYQQVLGQGPQFIFQYYEKEERGRGNFPDRFSARQFPNYSSELNVNALLLGDSALYLCASSPKGMLAKNIQYFGAGTRLSVL.

The table lists this clonotype with many counts. The chain recombines TRBV7-2 with TRBJ1-5; the D gene is possibly TRBD1 (6 bases). Germline V lookup: CDR1 SGHTA, CDR2 FQGNSA. The CDR3 sequence is 15 residues long. Trimming left V 5 bases short and J 9 bases short, with 20 bases between. CDR3 DNA sequence: TGTGCCAGCAGCCATGACAGGCGCCTAACTCTGCCCCAGCATTTT. Translation: CASSHDRRLTLPQHF.

The rearrangement uses TRBV15 and TRBJ1-1; no clear D gene. Between the trimmed V and J ends, which lost 0 bases and 4 bases, there was a span of 12 bases. Germline V gives CDR1 LNHNV, CDR2 YYDKDF (reference sequence). The CDR3 covers 15 residues. The CDR3 sequence is CATSRDPGFGTEAFF. The CDR3 coding sequence is TGTGCCACCAGCAGAGATCCGGGGTTCGGCACTGAAGCTTTCTTT.

This clonotype was counted between two and nine times. The rearrangement joins TRBV5-1 to TRBJ2-1; a possible D gene is TRBD1 (6 bases). This CDR3 has 14 residues. Deletions cut 1 base from V and 8 bases from J, with 13 bases between. Per germline, CDR1 SGHRS and CDR2 YFSETQ. As DNA, the CDR3 is TGCGCCAGCAGCTTGCGTGGGACAATAGATGAGCAGTTCTTC. Translating it yields CASSLRGTIDEQFF.

This clonotype was seen only a few times. The chain joins TRBV27 to TRBJ2-1, with D perhaps being TRBD1 or TRBD2 (6 bases each). Trimming left V 5 bases short and J 7 bases short, with 18 bases between. The CDR3 is made up of 15 amino acids. From germline, CDR1 is MNHEY and CDR2 SMNVEV (reference sequence). The CDR3 nucleotides are TGTGCCAGCAGTCGCAATGGGGGGCTAAATAATGAGCAGTTCTTC. Residues: CASSRNGGLNNEQFF.

The J gene is TRBJ2-1, the V gene TRBV28; D assignment may be TRBD1 or TRBD2 (5 bases each). CDR1 is MDHEN and CDR2 is SYDVKM in the germline V gene. Deletions cut 2 bases from V and 8 bases from J, with 13 bases between. This CDR3 contains 14 residues. The CDR3 sequence is CASSLEGLGDEQFF. For the CDR3, the DNA is TGTGCCAGCAGTTTAGAGGGGTTAGGCGATGAGCAGTTCTTC.

J is TRBJ2-2 and V is TRBV19; D ambiguous. Germline V gene data show CDR1 as LNHDA and CDR2 as SQIVND (reference sequence). CDR3 length: 13 amino acids. Trimming removed 5 bases from V and 4 bases from J, with 8 bases in between. The CDR3 protein is CASSFSSTGELFF. CDR3 bases: TGTGCCAGTAGTTTTTCGAGCACCGGGGAGCTGTTTTTT. Variable domain in full (rest from reference TRBV19 and TRBJ2-2): DGGITQSPKYLFRKEGQNVTLSCEQNLNHDAMYWYRQDPGQGLRLIYYSQIVNDFQKGDIAEGYSVSREKKESFPLTVTSAQKNPTAFYLCASSFSSTGELFFGEGSRLTVL.

This clonotype appeared many times. The rearrangement uses TRBV6-1 and TRBJ2-3; 10 bases are shared with TRBD1. V lost 3 bases and J lost 3; bases outside the gene matches: 3. This CDR3 spans 15 amino acids. CDR1 MNHNS and CDR2 SASEGT come from the germline V gene. The CDR3 sequence: CASSDRTGGTDTQYF. The CDR3 nucleotides are TGTGCCAGCAGTGACCGGACAGGGGGTACAGATACGCAGTATTTT.

This sequence joins TRBV7-6 and TRBJ2-7; D unclear. The V gene's germline CDR1 is SGHVS and CDR2 FNYEAQ. This CDR3 spans 15 amino acids. V lost 5 bases and J lost 5, with 19 bases in between. The chain's CDR3 is CASSPLLVRRDEQYV. CDR3 in DNA: TGTGCCAGCAGCCCACTCCTAGTCCGCCGGGACGAGCAGTACGTC.

J is TRBJ1-5 and V is TRBV19; D gene uncertain. V lost 3 bases and J 0 bases, leaving 12 bases between the germline ends. Per the germline V gene, CDR1 is LNHDA and CDR2 is SQIVND (reference sequence). The CDR3 runs to 16 residues. CDR3 protein: CASSMGSVFSNQPQHF. CDR3 sequence (DNA): TGTGCCAGTAGTATGGGGTCTGTCTTTAGCAATCAGCCCCAGCATTTT.

CDR3 loop: CATSSGLSLEQYV. As DNA, the CDR3 is TGTGCCACCAGCAGTGGCCTCTCTCTCGAGCAGTACGTC. This chain connects TRBV15 to TRBJ2-7; D is unclear. This CDR3 spans 13 amino acids. Trimming took off 3 bases at V and 6 bases at J, with 12 bases between the two ends. The V gene's germline CDR1 is LNHNV and CDR2 YYDKDF (reference sequence).

This sequence joins TRBV2 and TRBJ2-1, with 7 bases matching TRBD1. V gave up 1 base and J gave up 7 bases; unmatched junction bases: 7. CDR3 length: 15 residues. CDR1 SNHLY and CDR2 FYNNEI come from the germline V gene. Here the CDR3 DNA reads TGTGCCAGCAGTGAAGTAAGACAGGGCAGGAATGAGCAGTTCTTC. Translating it yields CASSEVRQGRNEQFF.

The V gene is TRBV27, the J gene TRBJ2-1; TRBD2 matches at 14 bases. The V gene end was trimmed by 8 bases and the J gene end by 0 bases; junction bases not matched to a gene: 9. In germline, CDR1 is MNHEY, CDR2 SMNVEV (reference sequence). The CDR3 length is 18 residues. CDR3 region: CASATSGGEWSSYNEQFF. In DNA form, the CDR3 reads TGTGCCAGCGCGACTAGCGGGGGGGAATGGAGCTCCTACAATGAGCAGTTCTTC.

The chain uses TRBV28 and TRBJ2-7; 9 positions agree with TRBD2. Trimming at V came to 3 bases and at J to 6 bases, leaving 12 bases not matched to a gene. Per germline, CDR1 MDHEN and CDR2 SYDVKM. This CDR3 region has 16 residues. CDR3 sequence (DNA): TGTGCCAGCAGTTTCGGGCGGGGGGGCATCCTGGGCGAGCAGTACGTC. This gives the protein CASSFGRGGILGEQYV.

The V and J genes are TRBV4-1 and TRBJ2-7; no reliable D call. The V end lost 1 base, the J end lost 3 bases, and 7 bases lay between the germline ends. Germline assignment: CDR1 MGHRA and CDR2 YSYEKL. The CDR3 contains 13 residues. DNA for the CDR3: TGCGCCAGCAGCCAAGCTGAGAGCTACGAGCAGTACTTC. It yields the protein CASSQAESYEQYF.

V and J are TRBV13 and TRBJ2-1; 10 bases agree with TRBD1. Trimming cost V 5 bases and J 0 bases; bases outside gene matches: 7. The CDR3 is made up of 17 amino acids. Germline loops: CDR1 PRHDT, CDR2 FYEKMQ (reference sequence). This chain's CDR3 is CASSAGQGVSSYNEQFF. The DNA of the CDR3 is TGTGCCAGCAGCGCCGGACAGGGGGTAAGCTCCTACAATGAGCAGTTCTTC.

V is TRBV12-3 or TRBV12-4 and J is TRBJ1-5; D possibly corresponds to TRBD1 (5 bases). The V end was cut by 5 bases, the J end by 10 bases, with 18 bases between. The CDR3 is 14 amino acids. The DNA of the CDR3 is TGTGCCAGCAGTCCCAAAATCCCGCGGGACCCCCAGCATTTT. Protein product: CASSPKIPRDPQHF.

There are a few counts of this clonotype. This chain links TRBV10-2 with TRBJ2-7, with unresolved D. V was trimmed by 2 bases and J by 0 bases, leaving 8 bases between them. The germline CDR1 and CDR2 sequences are WSHSY and SAAADI. The CDR3 covers 14 residues. The CDR3 loop reads CASSEGRYSYEQYF. CDR3 nucleotide sequence: TGCGCCAGCAGTGAGGGCAGATACTCCTACGAGCAGTACTTC.

This chain links TRBV2 with TRBJ2-7; D may be TRBD1 (6 bases). Germline assignment: CDR1 SNHLY and CDR2 FYNNEI. Trimming cost V 2 bases and J 0 bases, with 11 bases left between them. The CDR3 totals 15 residues. CDR3 DNA: TGTGCCAGCAGTGAATGGCAGGACAGCTCCTACGAGCAGTACGTC. It codes for CASSEWQDSSYEQYV.

This clonotype was counted only a few times. The chain couples TRBV7-9 to TRBJ2-7; D perhaps matches TRBD2 (5 bases). Germline CDR1 reads SEHNR; CDR2 reads FQNEAQ (reference sequence). The CDR3 has 14 amino acids. Trimming cost V 4 bases and J 4 bases, with 14 bases left between them. This CDR3 is CASSSSGSRYEQYF. CDR3 bases: TGTGCCAGCAGCTCGAGCGGATCCCGGTACGAGCAGTACTTC.

This clonotype appeared a few times. The CDR3 DNA sequence: TGTGCCAGTAGTATAAGACAGGGTTGGAGTGAAGCTTTCTTT. Amino acid sequence: CASSIRQGWSEAFF. J is TRBJ1-1 and V is TRBV19; 7 bases are a match to TRBD1. CDR1 is LNHDA and CDR2 is SQIVND in the germline V gene (reference sequence). V was pared by 2 bases and J by 7 bases, with 7 bases of the junction left unmatched. The CDR3 is 14 amino acids.

This chain connects TRBV7-9 to TRBJ1-2, with D uncertain. CDR3 size: 17 residues. The germline V gene has CDR1 SEHNR and CDR2 FQNEAQ (reference sequence). V was pared by 4 bases and J by 5 bases, with 23 bases between. CDR3 loop: CASSSRNDLTRPYGYTF. In DNA form, the CDR3 reads TGTGCCAGCAGCTCACGCAACGACTTGACACGGCCGTATGGCTACACCTTC.